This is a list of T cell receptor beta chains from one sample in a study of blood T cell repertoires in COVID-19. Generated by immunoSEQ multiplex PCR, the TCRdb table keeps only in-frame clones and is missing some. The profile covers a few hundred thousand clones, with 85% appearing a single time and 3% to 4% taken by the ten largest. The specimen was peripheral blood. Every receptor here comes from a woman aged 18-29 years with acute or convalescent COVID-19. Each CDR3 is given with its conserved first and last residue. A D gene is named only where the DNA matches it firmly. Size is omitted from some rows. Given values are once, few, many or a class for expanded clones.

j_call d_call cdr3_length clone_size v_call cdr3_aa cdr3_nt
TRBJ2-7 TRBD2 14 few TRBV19 CASSIQSGSYEQYF TGTGCCAGTAGTATTCAAAGCGGGAGTTACGAGCAGTACTTC
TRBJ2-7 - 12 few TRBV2 CASILSDYEQYF TGTGCCAGCATATTATCAGATTACGAGCAGTACTTC
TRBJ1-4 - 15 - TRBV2 CASTKPPGGDGKLFF TGTGCCAGCACCAAACCCCCAGGTGGCGACGGAAAACTGTTTTTT
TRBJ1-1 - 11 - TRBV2 CASSADREAFF TGTGCCAGCAGTGCGGACAGAGAAGCTTTCTTT
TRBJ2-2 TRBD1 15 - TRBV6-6 CASRKTGGYTGELFF TGTGCCAGCAGGAAAACAGGGGGATACACCGGGGAGCTGTTTTTT
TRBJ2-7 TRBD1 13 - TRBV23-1 CASGLQGLHEQYF TGCGCCAGCGGCTTACAGGGGTTACACGAGCAGTACTTC
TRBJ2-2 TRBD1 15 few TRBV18 CASSTTGYGTGELFF TGTGCCAGCTCAACGACAGGGTATGGAACCGGGGAGCTGTTTTTT
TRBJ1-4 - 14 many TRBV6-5 CASSYGALNEKLFF TGTGCCAGCAGTTACGGGGCCCTCAATGAAAAACTGTTTTTT
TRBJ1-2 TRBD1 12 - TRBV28 CASSLTGGGYTF TGTGCCAGCAGCCTTACAGGGGGGGGCTACACCTTC
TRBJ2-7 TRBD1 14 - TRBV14 CASSHWGQAPEQYF TGTGCCAGCAGCCACTGGGGACAGGCTCCCGAGCAGTACTTC
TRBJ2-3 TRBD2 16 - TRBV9 CASSFGIAGETDTQYF TGTGCCAGCAGCTTTGGAATAGCGGGGGAAACAGATACGCAGTATTTT
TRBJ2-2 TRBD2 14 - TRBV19 CASSWTSGSGELFF TGTGCCAGTAGTTGGACTAGCGGGTCCGGGGAGCTGTTTTTT
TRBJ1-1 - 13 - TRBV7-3 CASSSGRGTEAFF TGTGCCAGCAGCTCCGGACGGGGCACTGAAGCTTTCTTT
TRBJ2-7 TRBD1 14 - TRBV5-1 CASSLEQGANEQYF TGCGCCAGCAGCTTGGAACAGGGGGCAAACGAGCAGTACTTC
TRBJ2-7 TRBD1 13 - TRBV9 CASSGQGQDEQYF TGTGCCAGCAGCGGACAGGGCCAAGACGAGCAGTACTTC
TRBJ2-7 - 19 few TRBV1 CTSSQRLAGQWAATYEQYF TGCACCAGCAGCCAACGACTAGCGGGTCAGTGGGCGGCTACCTACGAGCAGTACTTC
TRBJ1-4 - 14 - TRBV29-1 CSALGRIEGEKLFF TGCAGCGCCTTAGGACGGATTGAGGGTGAAAAACTGTTTTTT
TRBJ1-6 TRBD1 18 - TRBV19 CASSPGPGQSSYNSPLHF TGTGCCAGTTCACCTGGTCCGGGACAGAGCTCCTATAATTCACCCCTCCACTTT
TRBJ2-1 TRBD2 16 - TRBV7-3 CASSLTGLAGYNEQFF TGTGCCAGCAGCTTAACTGGACTAGCGGGCTACAATGAGCAGTTCTTC
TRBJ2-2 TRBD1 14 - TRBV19 CASRTGANTGELFF TGTGCCAGTCGGACAGGGGCGAACACCGGGGAGCTGTTTTTT